This TCR beta chain was observed in a study of shared clonotypes between healthy human individuals. The table came from immunoSEQ multiplex PCR; TCRdb's copy has only in-frame clones and leaves some out. The sample records some 1 million clones, under 80% being singletons. Sequencing input: memory CD4+ T cells sorted from blood. Subset specified: CD45RA-negative fraction. This clonotype was sampled from a man younger than 35 in good health.

CDR3 region: CASSIARALRGTDTQYF. DNA for the CDR3: TGTGCCAGTAGTATCGCCAGGGCCCTAAGAGGGACAGATACGCAGTATTTT. The chain uses TRBV19 and TRBJ2-3; either TRBD1 or TRBD2 may fit D (5 bases each). This CDR3 is 17 amino acids long. Germline CDR1 is LNHDA and CDR2 is SQIVND (reference sequence). V gave up 3 bases and J gave up 3 bases, with 19 bases separating them.